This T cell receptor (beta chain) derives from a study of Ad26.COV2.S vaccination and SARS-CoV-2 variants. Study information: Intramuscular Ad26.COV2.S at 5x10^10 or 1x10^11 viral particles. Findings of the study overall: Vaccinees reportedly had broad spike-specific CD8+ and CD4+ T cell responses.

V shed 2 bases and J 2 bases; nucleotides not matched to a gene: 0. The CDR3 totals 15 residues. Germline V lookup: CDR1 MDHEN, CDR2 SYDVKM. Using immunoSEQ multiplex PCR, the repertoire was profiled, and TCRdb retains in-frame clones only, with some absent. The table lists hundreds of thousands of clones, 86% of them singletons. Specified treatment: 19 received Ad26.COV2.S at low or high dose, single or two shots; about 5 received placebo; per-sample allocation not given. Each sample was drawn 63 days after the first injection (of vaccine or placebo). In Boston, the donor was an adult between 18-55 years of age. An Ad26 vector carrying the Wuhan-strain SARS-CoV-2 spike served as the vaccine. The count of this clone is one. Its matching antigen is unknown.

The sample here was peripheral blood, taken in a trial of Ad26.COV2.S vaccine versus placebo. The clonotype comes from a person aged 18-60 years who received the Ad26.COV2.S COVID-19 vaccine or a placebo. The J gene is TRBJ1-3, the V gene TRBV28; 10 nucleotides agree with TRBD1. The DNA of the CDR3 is TGTGCCAGCAGTTTAGGGACAGGGGCTGGAAACACCATATATTTT. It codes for CASSLGTGAGNTIYF. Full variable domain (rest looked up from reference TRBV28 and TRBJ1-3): DVKVTQSSRYLVKRTGEKVFLECVQDMDHENMFWYRQDPGLGLRLIYFSYDVKMKEKGDIPEGYSVSREKKERFSLILESASTNQTSMYLCASSLGTGAGNTIYFGEGSWLTVV.